Shown below are 19 T cell receptor beta chains from a single sample sequenced in a study of CXCR3-negative and CXCR3-positive naive CD8 T cells. The TRB cDNA libraries were prepared by 5' RACE with UMI labels. Reanalyzing the 5' RACE reads, TCRdb keeps one entry per CDR3 protein, without DNA. The data show some 50,000 distinct CDR3 sequences, and the top ten clones hold approximately 1.6%. Sequenced: naive CXCR3- CD8+ T cells from blood. Subset described: CD45RO-CCR7+CD27+CD95- naive CD8+ T cells lacking CXCR3 (TNR3-). These receptors were collected from a human donor in good health. Some clones in this sample may be carry-over from other donors' samples.

The V gene is TRBV10-3, the J gene TRBJ1-4; TCRdb selects TRBD1, and the lack of DNA leaves this call unchecked. Germline loops: CDR1 ENHRY, CDR2 SYGVKD. CDR3 length: 16 residues. CDR3 loop: CAISESEDRGDEKLFF.

This sequence joins TRBV13 and TRBJ1-1. Germline CDR1 reads PRHDT; CDR2 reads FYEKMQ (reference sequence). The CDR3 consists of 13 residues. The CDR3 protein is CASSQRGGAEAFF.

The V gene is TRBV29-1, the J gene TRBJ2-1; TCRdb selects TRBD2, and the lack of DNA leaves this call unchecked. The CDR3 covers 16 residues. Germline V gives CDR1 SQVTM, CDR2 ANQGSEA. The CDR3 loop is CSVVSGGSGSYNEQFF.

The CDR3 loop reads CASSYSNREPTLTYEQYF. This chain joins TRBV6-5 and TRBJ2-7; TCRdb names TRBD1, which stays unverified in the absence of DNA. The CDR3 sequence is 18 residues long. Looked up from germline, CDR1 is MNHEY and CDR2 is SVGAGI.

The chain couples TRBV6-6 to TRBJ2-7. CDR3 length: 14 amino acids. CDR1 and CDR2 (germline): MNHNY, SVGAGI (reference sequence). CDR3 loop: CASSYETVRSEQYF.

The CDR3 spells CASSPRDLYEQYF. V and J are TRBV5-1 and TRBJ2-7. The CDR3 is 13 residues long. CDR1 and CDR2 from the germline V gene are SGHRS and YFSETQ.

The chain combines TRBV29-1 with TRBJ2-5; TCRdb's D gene call, TRBD2, goes unchecked for lack of DNA. Germline lookup yields CDR1 SQVTM and CDR2 ANQGSEA. The length of the CDR3 is 12 residues. The CDR3 sequence is CSFTVGEETQYF.

The V call is TRBV29-1, the J call TRBJ2-7; checking the TCRdb D call of TRBD1 is not possible without DNA. This CDR3 comprises 15 residues. Germline V lookup: CDR1 SQVTM, CDR2 ANQGSEA. The CDR3 spells CSVEAPGFSSYEQYF.

The chain uses TRBV6-5 and TRBJ2-5; without DNA, the TCRdb call of TRBD2 cannot be checked. Germline values: CDR1 MNHEY, CDR2 SVGAGI. The CDR3 is made up of 15 amino acids. CDR3 sequence reads: CASSSDATSYETQYF.

This chain joins TRBV28 and TRBJ2-7; the TCRdb D gene call, TRBD1, has no DNA to confirm it. The CDR3 is 13 amino acids. Per the germline V gene, CDR1 is MDHEN and CDR2 is SYDVKM. The CDR3 reads CASSFGGTDEQYF.

The V call is TRBV5-1, the J call TRBJ2-5. Germline lookup yields CDR1 SGHRS and CDR2 YFSETQ. The CDR3 extends over 11 amino acids. The CDR3 sequence is CASTQKETQYF.

The J gene is TRBJ1-5, the V gene TRBV6-5; TCRdb returns TRBD1, unconfirmable since there is no DNA. Germline V CDR1 and CDR2: MNHEY, SVGAGI. The CDR3 loop spans 15 amino acids. CDR3 protein: CASSPGTGDNQPQHF.

In terms of frequency, this clonotype is medium-sized. The V call is TRBV7-6, the J call TRBJ2-2; no DNA is available, so the TRBD2 call from TCRdb remains unchecked. Looked up from germline, CDR1 is SGHVS and CDR2 is FNYEAQ. This CDR3 contains 16 residues. The CDR3 here is CASSLRLAGGPGELFF.

The chain uses TRBV5-6 and TRBJ2-1. In germline, CDR1 is SGHDT, CDR2 YYEEEE. The CDR3 contains 11 residues. The CDR3 loop reads CASSLTGEQFF.

The genes are TRBV4-2 and TRBJ1-4; the TCRdb D gene call, TRBD1, has no DNA to confirm it. The germline CDR1 and CDR2 sequences are LGHNA and YNFKEQ. The CDR3 runs 17 residues. This CDR3 reads CASSQELTGATNEKLFF.

The V and J genes are TRBV7-6 and TRBJ2-1; as DNA is missing, the TRBD2 call by TCRdb cannot be tested. The CDR3 loop spans 16 amino acids. Germline V gene lookup returns CDR1 SGHVS and CDR2 FNYEAQ. The CDR3 sequence is CASSLGVAGVGHEQFF.

The V and J genes are TRBV10-1 and TRBJ2-1. The CDR3 has 11 residues. CDR1 is WNHNN and CDR2 is SYGVQD in the germline V gene (reference sequence). CDR3 loop: CASSGNFRPFF.

This rearrangement joins TRBV20-1 to TRBJ1-1; TCRdb's D call of TRBD1 is untestable without DNA. This CDR3 spans 12 amino acids. Germline assignment: CDR1 DFQATT and CDR2 SNEGSKA (reference sequence). CDR3 residues: CGGRYMNTEAFF.

The V call is TRBV12-3 or TRBV12-4, the J call TRBJ2-7; TCRdb's D gene call, TRBD2, goes unchecked for lack of DNA. The length of the CDR3 is 18 residues. The CDR3 protein is CASSLEALAGGLPYEQYF.